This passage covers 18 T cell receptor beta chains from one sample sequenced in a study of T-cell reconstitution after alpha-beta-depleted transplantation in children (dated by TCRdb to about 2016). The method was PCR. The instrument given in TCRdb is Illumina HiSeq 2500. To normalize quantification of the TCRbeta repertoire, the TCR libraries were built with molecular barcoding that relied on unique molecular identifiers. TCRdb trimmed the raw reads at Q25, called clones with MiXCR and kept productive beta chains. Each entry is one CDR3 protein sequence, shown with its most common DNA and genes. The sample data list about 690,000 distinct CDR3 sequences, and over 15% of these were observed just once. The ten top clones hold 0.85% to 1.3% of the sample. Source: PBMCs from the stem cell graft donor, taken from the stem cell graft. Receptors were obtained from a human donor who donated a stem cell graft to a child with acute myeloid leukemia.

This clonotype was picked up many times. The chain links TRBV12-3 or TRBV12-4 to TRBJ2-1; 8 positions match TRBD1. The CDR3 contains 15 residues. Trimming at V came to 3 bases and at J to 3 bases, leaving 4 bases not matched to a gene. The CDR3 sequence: CASSLEGQDYNEQFF. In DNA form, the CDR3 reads TGTGCCAGCAGTTTGGAGGGACAGGACTACAATGAGCAGTTCTTC.

Here the CDR3 DNA reads TGTGCCAGCAAAGCGGGGGCCGCCTACAATGAGCAGTTCTTC. Translation gives CASKAGAAYNEQFF. The chain is built from TRBV7-2 and TRBJ2-1; 8 bases are a match to TRBD2. J was trimmed by 2 bases and V by 7 bases; bases with no gene match: 4. From germline, CDR1 is SGHTA and CDR2 FQGNSA. This CDR3 has 14 amino acids.

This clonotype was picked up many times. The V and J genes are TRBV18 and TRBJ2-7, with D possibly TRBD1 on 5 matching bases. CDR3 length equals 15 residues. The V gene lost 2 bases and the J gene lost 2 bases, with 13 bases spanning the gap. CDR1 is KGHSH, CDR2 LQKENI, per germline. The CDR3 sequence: CASSPRAGATYEQYF. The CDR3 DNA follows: TGTGCCAGCTCACCAAGGGCTGGGGCTACCTACGAGCAGTACTTC. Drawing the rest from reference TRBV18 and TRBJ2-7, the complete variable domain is NAGVMQNPRHLVRRRGQEARLRCSPMKGHSHVYWYRQLPEEGLKFMVYLQKENIIDESGMPKERFSAEFPKEGPSILRIQQVVRGDSAAYFCASSPRAGATYEQYFGPGTRLTVT.

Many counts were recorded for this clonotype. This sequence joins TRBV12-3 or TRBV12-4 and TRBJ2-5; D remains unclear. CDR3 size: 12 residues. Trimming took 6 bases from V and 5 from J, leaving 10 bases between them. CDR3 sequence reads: CASSPKRETQYF. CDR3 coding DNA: TGTGCCAGCAGCCCAAAAAGGGAGACCCAGTACTTC.

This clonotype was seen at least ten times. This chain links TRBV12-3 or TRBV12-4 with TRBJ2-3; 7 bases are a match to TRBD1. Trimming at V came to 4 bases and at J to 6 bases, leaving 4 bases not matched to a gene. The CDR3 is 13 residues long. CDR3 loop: CASSSGQADTQYF. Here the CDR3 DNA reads TGTGCCAGCAGTTCTGGACAGGCCGATACGCAGTATTTT.

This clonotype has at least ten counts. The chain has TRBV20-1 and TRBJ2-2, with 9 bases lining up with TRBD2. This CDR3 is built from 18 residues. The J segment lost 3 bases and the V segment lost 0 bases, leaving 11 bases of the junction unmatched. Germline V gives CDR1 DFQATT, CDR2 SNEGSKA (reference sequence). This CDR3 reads CSARERGGRNTYTGELFF. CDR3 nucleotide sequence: TGCAGTGCTAGAGAGCGGGGGGGACGAAACACTTACACCGGGGAGCTGTTTTTT.

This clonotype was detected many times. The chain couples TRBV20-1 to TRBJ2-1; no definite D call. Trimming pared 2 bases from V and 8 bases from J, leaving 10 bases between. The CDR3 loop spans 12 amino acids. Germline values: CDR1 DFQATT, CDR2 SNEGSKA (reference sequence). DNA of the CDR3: TGCAGTGCTAGACGGGTCATGGATGAGCAGTTCTTC. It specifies CSARRVMDEQFF.

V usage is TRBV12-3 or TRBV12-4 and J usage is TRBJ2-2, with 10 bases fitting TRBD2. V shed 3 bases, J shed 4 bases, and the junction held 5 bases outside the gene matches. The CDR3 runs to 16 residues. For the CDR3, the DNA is TGTGCCAGCAGTTTCGGGCTAGCGGGGGCCACCGGGGAGCTGTTTTTT. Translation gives CASSFGLAGATGELFF.

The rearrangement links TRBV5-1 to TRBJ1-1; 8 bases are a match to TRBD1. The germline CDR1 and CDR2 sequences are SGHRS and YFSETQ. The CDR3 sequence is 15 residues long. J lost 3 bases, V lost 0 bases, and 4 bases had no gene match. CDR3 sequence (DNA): TGCGCCAGCAGCTTGGCCACAGGGGGGTACACTGAAGCTTTCTTT. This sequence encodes CASSLATGGYTEAFF. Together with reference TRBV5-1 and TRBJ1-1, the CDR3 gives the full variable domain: KAGVTQTPRYLIKTRGQQVTLSCSPISGHRSVSWYQQTPGQGLQFLFEYFSETQRNKGNFPGRFSGRQFSNSRSEMNVSTLELGDSALYLCASSLATGGYTEAFFGQGTRLTVV.

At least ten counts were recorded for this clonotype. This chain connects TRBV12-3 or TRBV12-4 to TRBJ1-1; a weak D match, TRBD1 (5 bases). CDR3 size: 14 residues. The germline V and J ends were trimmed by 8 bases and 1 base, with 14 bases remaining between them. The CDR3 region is CASHHGTGNTEAFF. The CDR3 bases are TGTGCCAGCCATCATGGTACAGGGAACACTGAAGCTTTCTTT.

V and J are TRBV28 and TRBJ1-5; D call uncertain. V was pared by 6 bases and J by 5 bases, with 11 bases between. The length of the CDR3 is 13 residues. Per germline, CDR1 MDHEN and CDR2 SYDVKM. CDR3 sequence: CASSPQTHQPQHF. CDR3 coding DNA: TGTGCCAGCAGCCCCCAAACTCATCAGCCCCAGCATTTT. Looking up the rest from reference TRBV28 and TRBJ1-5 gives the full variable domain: DVKVTQSSRYLVKRTGEKVFLECVQDMDHENMFWYRQDPGLGLRLIYFSYDVKMKEKGDIPEGYSVSREKKERFSLILESASTNQTSMYLCASSPQTHQPQHFGDGTRLSIL.

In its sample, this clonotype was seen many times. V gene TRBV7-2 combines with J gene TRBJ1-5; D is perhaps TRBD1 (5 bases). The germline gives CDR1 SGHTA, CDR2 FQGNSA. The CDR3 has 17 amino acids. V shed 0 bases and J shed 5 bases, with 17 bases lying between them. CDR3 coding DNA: TGTGCCAGCAGCTTAGCACAGGCTCGGCCTCGGGATCAGCCCCAGCATTTT. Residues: CASSLAQARPRDQPQHF.

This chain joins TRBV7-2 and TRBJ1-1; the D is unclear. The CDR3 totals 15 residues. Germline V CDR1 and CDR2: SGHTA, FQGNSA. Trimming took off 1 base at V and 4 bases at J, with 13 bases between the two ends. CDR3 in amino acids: CASSLVGTGSTEAFF. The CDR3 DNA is TGTGCCAGCAGCTTAGTCGGTACGGGGAGCACTGAAGCTTTCTTT.

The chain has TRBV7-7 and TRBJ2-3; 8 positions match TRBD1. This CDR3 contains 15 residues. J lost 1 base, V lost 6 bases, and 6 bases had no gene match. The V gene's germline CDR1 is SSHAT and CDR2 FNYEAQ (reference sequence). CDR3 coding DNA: TGTGCCAGCAGTCAGACAGGGGCCGGCACAGATACGCAGTATTTT. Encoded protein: CASSQTGAGTDTQYF.

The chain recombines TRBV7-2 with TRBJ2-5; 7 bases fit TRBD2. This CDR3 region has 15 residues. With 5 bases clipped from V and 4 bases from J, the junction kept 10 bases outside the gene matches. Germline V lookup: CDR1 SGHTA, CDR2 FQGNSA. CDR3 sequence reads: CASSRGDGGVETQYF. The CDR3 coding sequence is TGTGCCAGCAGCCGGGGGGACGGTGGGGTAGAGACCCAGTACTTC.

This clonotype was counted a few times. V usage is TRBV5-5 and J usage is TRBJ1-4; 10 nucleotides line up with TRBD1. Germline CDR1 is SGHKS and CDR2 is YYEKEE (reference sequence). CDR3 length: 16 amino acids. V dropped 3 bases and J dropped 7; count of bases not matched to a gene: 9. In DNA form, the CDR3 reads TGTGCCAGCAGCTATGGGACAGGGGCCTGGGGTGAAAAACTGTTTTTT. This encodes CASSYGTGAWGEKLFF.

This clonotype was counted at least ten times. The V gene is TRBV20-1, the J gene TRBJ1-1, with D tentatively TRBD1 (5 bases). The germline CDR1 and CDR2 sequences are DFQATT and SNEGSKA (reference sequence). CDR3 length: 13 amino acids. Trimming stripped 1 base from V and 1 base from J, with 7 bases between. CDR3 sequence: CSARVGANTEAFF. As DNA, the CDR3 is TGCAGTGCTAGAGTAGGGGCGAACACTGAAGCTTTCTTT.

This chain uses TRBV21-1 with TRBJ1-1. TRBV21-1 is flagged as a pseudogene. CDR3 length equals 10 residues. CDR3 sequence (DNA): TGTGCCAGCCTTGTGGAGAGAGCTTTCTTT. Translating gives CASLVERAFF.